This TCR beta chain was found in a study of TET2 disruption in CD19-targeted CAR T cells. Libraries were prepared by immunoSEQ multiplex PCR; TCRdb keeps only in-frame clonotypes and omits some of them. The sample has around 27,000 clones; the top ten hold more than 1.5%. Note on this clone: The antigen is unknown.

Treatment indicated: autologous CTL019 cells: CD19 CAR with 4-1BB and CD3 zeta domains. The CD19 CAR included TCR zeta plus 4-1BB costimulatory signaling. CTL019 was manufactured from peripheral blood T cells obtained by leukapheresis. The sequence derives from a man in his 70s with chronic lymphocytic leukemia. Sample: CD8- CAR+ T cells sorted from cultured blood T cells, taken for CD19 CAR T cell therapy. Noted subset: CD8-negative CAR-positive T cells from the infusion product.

The CDR3 DNA, read in part, is TGCAGTGCCACAGCAACGTCCACCCACGAG. It codes for CSATATSTHE. The full CDR3 protein reads CSATATSTHEQYF. The chain carries TRBV20-1 and TRBJ2-7; D is unresolved. Read data end 3 residues before the CDR3 end; the end is taken from the germline J gene. CDR3 size: 13 residues. Germline V gene sequence: CDR1 DFQATT, CDR2 SNEGSKA (reference sequence). V lost 6 bases, J lost 5 bases, and 17 bases lay in between.